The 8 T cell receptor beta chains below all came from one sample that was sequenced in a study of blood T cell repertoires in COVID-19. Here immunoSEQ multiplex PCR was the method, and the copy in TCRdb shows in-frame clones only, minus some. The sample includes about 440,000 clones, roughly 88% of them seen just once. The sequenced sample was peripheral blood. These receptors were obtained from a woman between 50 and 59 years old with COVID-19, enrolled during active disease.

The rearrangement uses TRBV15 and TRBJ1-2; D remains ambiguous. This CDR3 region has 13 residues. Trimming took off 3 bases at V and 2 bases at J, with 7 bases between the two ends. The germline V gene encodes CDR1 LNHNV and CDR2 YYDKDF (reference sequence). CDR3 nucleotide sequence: TGTGCCACCAGCAGGGACTGGAACTATGGCTACACCTTC. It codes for CATSRDWNYGYTF.

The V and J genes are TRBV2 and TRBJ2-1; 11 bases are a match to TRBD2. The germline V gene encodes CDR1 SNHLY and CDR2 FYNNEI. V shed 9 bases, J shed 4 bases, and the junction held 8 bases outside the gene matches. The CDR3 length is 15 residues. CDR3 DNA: TGTGCCAGTCAAGCCGGGACTAGCGGATACAATGAGCAGTTCTTC. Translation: CASQAGTSGYNEQFF.

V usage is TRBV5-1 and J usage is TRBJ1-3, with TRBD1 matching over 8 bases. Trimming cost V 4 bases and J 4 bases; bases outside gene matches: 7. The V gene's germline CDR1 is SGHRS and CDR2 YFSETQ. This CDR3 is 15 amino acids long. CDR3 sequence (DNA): TGCGCCAGCAGCCTATCGACAGGGGAGGGAAACACCATATATTTT. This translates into CASSLSTGEGNTIYF.

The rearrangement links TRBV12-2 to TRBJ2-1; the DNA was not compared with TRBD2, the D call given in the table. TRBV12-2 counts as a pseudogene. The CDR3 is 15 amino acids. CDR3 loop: CASRSSGGAREEQFF. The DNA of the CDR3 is TGTGCAAGTCGGTCTAGCGGGGGGGCGCGGGAGGAGCAGTTCTTC.

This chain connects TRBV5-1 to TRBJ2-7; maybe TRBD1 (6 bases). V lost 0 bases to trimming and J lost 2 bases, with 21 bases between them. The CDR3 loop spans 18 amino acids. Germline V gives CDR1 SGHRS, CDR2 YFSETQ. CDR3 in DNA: TGCGCCAGCAGCTTGGGCATCTTATACAGGGATCCCCCCTACGAGCAGTACTTC. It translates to CASSLGILYRDPPYEQYF.

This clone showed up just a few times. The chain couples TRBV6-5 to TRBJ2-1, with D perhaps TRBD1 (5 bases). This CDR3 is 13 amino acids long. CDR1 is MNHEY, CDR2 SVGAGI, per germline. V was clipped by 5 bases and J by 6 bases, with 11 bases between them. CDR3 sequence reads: CASSRYQGNEQFF. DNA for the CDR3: TGTGCCAGCAGTCGGTACCAGGGCAATGAGCAGTTCTTC.

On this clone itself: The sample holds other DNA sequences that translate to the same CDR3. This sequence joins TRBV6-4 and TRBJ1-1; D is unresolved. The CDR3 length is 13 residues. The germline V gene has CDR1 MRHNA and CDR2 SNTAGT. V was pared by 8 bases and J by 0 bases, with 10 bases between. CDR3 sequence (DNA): TGTGCCAGCCGTCGGGAAGTGAACACTGAAGCTTTCTTT. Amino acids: CASRREVNTEAFF.

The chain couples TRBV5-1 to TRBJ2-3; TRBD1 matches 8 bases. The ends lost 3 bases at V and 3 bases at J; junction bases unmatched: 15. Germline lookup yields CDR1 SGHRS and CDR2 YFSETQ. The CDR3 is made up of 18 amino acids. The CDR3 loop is CASSSEFQGAVWTDTQYF. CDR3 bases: TGCGCCAGCAGCTCCGAGTTTCAGGGGGCCGTATGGACAGATACGCAGTATTTT.